Listed here are 19 T cell receptor beta chains from one sample, sequenced in a study of cytomegalovirus exposure and HLA in healthy donors. Researchers ran the PCR with 60 Vbeta and 13 Jbeta primers. TCRdb's copy holds only in-frame clones and misses some; the assay was immunoSEQ multiplex PCR. Of some 150,000 clones in the sample, about four fifths were seen once. Specimen: PBMCs. These receptors all stem from a man aged 50 to 60 in good health and CMV-seropositive.

The sample holds a few counts of this clone. This rearrangement joins TRBV2 to TRBJ1-6; 10 bases align to TRBD1. Germline CDR1 is SNHLY and CDR2 is FYNNEI. CDR3 length: 14 amino acids. Trimming removed 8 bases from V and 14 bases from J; junction bases left unmatched: 12. The CDR3 protein is CASGSGTGDLALHF. The CDR3 DNA follows: TGTGCCAGCGGTTCTGGGACAGGGGATTTAGCCCTCCACTTT. Full variable domain (outside the CDR3, taken from reference TRBV2 and TRBJ1-6): EPEVTQTPSHQVTQMGQEVILRCVPISNHLYFYWYRQILGQKVEFLVSFYNNEISEKSEIFDDQFSVERPDGSNFTLKIRSTKLEDSAMYFCASGSGTGDLALHFGNGTRLTVT.

This sequence joins TRBV2 and TRBJ2-5; D possibly corresponds to TRBD1 (6 bases). The CDR3 loop spans 14 amino acids. Trimming took off 2 bases at V and 5 bases at J, with 12 bases between the two ends. Germline V CDR1 and CDR2: SNHLY, FYNNEI. As DNA, the CDR3 is TGTGCCAGCAGTGAACAGGCAGGGGTCGAGACCCAGTACTTC. Residues: CASSEQAGVETQYF.

The CDR3 bases are TGCGCCAGCAGCCAAGGCGGGAGGGCCCGGGACACCGGGGAGCTGTTTTTT. Translated: CASSQGGRARDTGELFF. The V call is TRBV4-1, the J call TRBJ2-2; TRBD2 aligns across 9 bases. Germline values: CDR1 MGHRA, CDR2 YSYEKL. This CDR3 spans 17 amino acids. Trimming at V came to 1 base and at J to 3 bases, leaving 6 bases not matched to a gene.

This chain connects TRBV5-1 to TRBJ2-7, with TRBD2 matching 7 bases. Germline V gene data show CDR1 as SGHRS and CDR2 as YFSETQ. V lost 4 bases, J lost 1 base, and 8 bases stayed unmatched. The CDR3 is 15 amino acids. CDR3 protein: CASSPSGGVSYEQYF. The CDR3 nucleotides are TGCGCCAGCAGCCCGTCTGGGGGGGTATCCTACGAGCAGTACTTC.

This clone was picked up a small number of times. This chain uses TRBV28 with TRBJ2-3; the D gene is possibly TRBD2 (6 bases). Germline lookup yields CDR1 MDHEN and CDR2 SYDVKM. The CDR3 extends over 15 amino acids. The V and J ends lost 7 bases and 4 bases respectively, with 18 bases between them. DNA for the CDR3: TGTGCCAGCAAAACCCCGGCCACGGGGGCAGATACGCAGTATTTT. Amino acid sequence: CASKTPATGADTQYF.

CDR3 sequence (DNA): TGTGCCAGCTCTGCCGGGGCAACTAATGAAAAACTGTTTTTT. Protein sequence: CASSAGATNEKLFF. The gene calls are TRBV18 and TRBJ1-4; no reliable D call. The CDR3 is 14 amino acids. V was clipped by 6 bases and J by 0 bases, with 8 bases between them. Germline V CDR1 and CDR2: KGHSH, LQKENI. The complete variable domain, with remaining parts taken from reference TRBV18 and TRBJ1-4, reads NAGVMQNPRHLVRRRGQEARLRCSPMKGHSHVYWYRQLPEEGLKFMVYLQKENIIDESGMPKERFSAEFPKEGPSILRIQQVVRGDSAAYFCASSAGATNEKLFFGSGTQLSVL.

V and J are TRBV5-6 and TRBJ2-3; 9 nucleotides line up with TRBD2. With V trimmed by 4 bases and J by 6 bases, 12 bases remained unmatched. This CDR3 comprises 16 residues. The germline gives CDR1 SGHDT, CDR2 YYEEEE. This chain's CDR3 is CASSNGLASGLDTQYF. In DNA form, the CDR3 reads TGTGCCAGCAGCAATGGACTAGCGAGCGGGCTGGATACGCAGTATTTT.

J is TRBJ2-1 and V is TRBV5-1, with 8 bases aligning to TRBD2. The length of the CDR3 is 15 residues. Germline CDR1 and CDR2: SGHRS and YFSETQ. V lost 5 bases and J lost 8; bases outside the gene matches: 12. CDR3: CASSDQAGVEDEQFF. The CDR3 bases are TGCGCCAGCAGTGATCAAGCGGGAGTTGAGGATGAGCAGTTCTTC.

The rearrangement uses TRBV7-2 and TRBJ2-1, with 9 positions matching TRBD2. Per the germline V gene, CDR1 is SGHTA and CDR2 is FQGNSA. The V and J ends lost 4 bases and 10 bases, in that order; junction bases with no gene match: 11. The CDR3 spans 15 residues. The CDR3 nucleotides are TGTGCCAGCAGCTCCACACCGGGACTAGCTTCGGAGCAGTTCTTC. Translating gives CASSSTPGLASEQFF.

This chain joins TRBV19 and TRBJ1-1; the D is unclear. This CDR3 comprises 14 residues. The germline V and J ends were trimmed by 8 bases and 7 bases, with 20 bases remaining between them. CDR1 and CDR2 from the germline V gene are LNHDA and SQIVND (reference sequence). CDR3 residues: CASRRTEDLGEAFF. The CDR3 coding sequence is TGTGCCAGTCGAAGGACGGAGGACTTGGGTGAAGCTTTCTTT.

This chain joins TRBV2 and TRBJ2-7, with 12 bases fitting TRBD2. Germline V gene sequence: CDR1 SNHLY, CDR2 FYNNEI. This CDR3 spans 14 amino acids. J lost 3 bases, V lost 4 bases, and 1 base had no gene match. DNA of the CDR3: TGTGCCAGCAGTGGGACTAGCGGGATCTACGAGCAGTACTTC. Its protein is CASSGTSGIYEQYF.

This clone was counted a few times. The chain recombines TRBV6-6 with TRBJ1-2; D is undetermined. Germline lookup yields CDR1 MNHNY and CDR2 SVGAGI (reference sequence). V was pared by 4 bases and J by 3 bases, with 12 bases between. CDR3 length: 14 residues. The CDR3 loop is CASSSPRVDYGYTF. The CDR3 DNA reads TGTGCCAGCAGTTCCCCGCGGGTCGACTATGGCTACACCTTC.

This clone was detected a few times. The chain couples TRBV14 to TRBJ2-7, with 14 bases identical to TRBD2. Germline V CDR1 and CDR2: SGHDN, FVKESK. CDR3 length: 19 residues. Unmatched junction bases numbered 14, after V lost 4 bases and J lost 3 bases. The CDR3 sequence is CASSLGLAGGSFRFYEQYF. The DNA for the CDR3 is TGTGCCAGCAGCCTCGGACTAGCGGGAGGAAGTTTCAGGTTCTACGAGCAGTACTTC.

This clone was seen just once. The V gene is TRBV6-6, the J gene TRBJ2-7, with 8 bases aligning to TRBD2. This CDR3 region has 13 residues. Germline assignment: CDR1 MNHNY and CDR2 SVGAGI (reference sequence). V lost 5 bases, J lost 2 bases, and 2 bases stayed unmatched. CDR3 DNA sequence: TGTGCCAGCAGTAGCGGGGGACCCTACGAGCAGTACTTC. Translating gives CASSSGGPYEQYF.

This clone occurred once. The CDR3 loop is CASRTSGRSDEQYF. CDR3 bases: TGTGCCAGCAGGACTAGCGGGAGGTCTGACGAGCAGTACTTC. The rearrangement joins TRBV2 to TRBJ2-5; 13 bases align to TRBD2. The DNA matches TRBJ2-7 better at its end, which makes the J call doubtful. Germline CDR1 and CDR2: SNHLY and FYNNEI. The CDR3 covers 14 residues.

The rearrangement links TRBV7-9 to TRBJ2-5; TRBD1 matches at 9 bases. Losses at the gene ends were 5 bases for V and 4 bases for J; bases not matched to a gene: 5. Per the germline V gene, CDR1 is SEHNR and CDR2 is FQNEAQ (reference sequence). The CDR3 spans 14 residues. The CDR3 is CASSPGTGIETQYF. Here the CDR3 DNA reads TGTGCCAGCAGCCCCGGGACAGGGATAGAGACCCAGTACTTC.

This clone showed up just once. V and J are TRBV6-1 and TRBJ2-7; D uncertain. CDR3 length: 13 amino acids. With 2 bases removed from V and 3 bases from J, the gap between germline ends came to 8 bases. The germline V gene encodes CDR1 MNHNS and CDR2 SASEGT. The CDR3 is CASSESDHYEQYF. The CDR3 nucleotides read TGTGCCAGCAGTGAATCAGATCACTACGAGCAGTACTTC.

The gene calls are TRBV5-6 and TRBJ1-2, with D maybe TRBD1 (5 bases). Germline values: CDR1 SGHDT, CDR2 YYEEEE. Trimming removed 6 bases from V and 7 bases from J, with 16 bases in between. The CDR3 loop spans 13 amino acids. In nucleotides, the CDR3 is TGTGCCAGCAACCCTACAGGACGCGGTGGCTACACCTTC. Its protein product is CASNPTGRGGYTF.

Comments on this clone: This CDR3 is also generated by other DNA sequences in the sample. This chain links TRBV2 with TRBJ1-5, with 7 bases that match TRBD1. V lost 4 bases and J lost 3; bases outside the gene matches: 15. CDR1 is SNHLY, CDR2 FYNNEI, per germline. The CDR3 runs to 18 residues. CDR3 sequence: CASSVPRGRRGANQPQHF. In DNA form, the CDR3 reads TGTGCCAGCAGTGTTCCCAGGGGGAGAAGGGGTGCCAATCAGCCCCAGCATTTT.